A single sample is the source of the 25 T cell receptor beta chains below, sequenced in a study of T-cell reconstitution after alpha-beta-depleted transplantation in children. Library preparation (for TCRbeta) was performed with unique molecular identifiers. TCRdb recomputed calls from the PCR reads with MiXCR, one row per CDR3 protein. Here the sample spans more than 200,000 distinct CDR3 sequences, about 25% being singletons. The sample in question was PBMCs, obtained before TCRalphabeta/CD19-depleted stem cell transplant. The source is a girl between 2 and 10 years old with Fanconi anemia, due to receive a stem cell transplant.

With regard to this clonotype: One end of the junction fails to match germline, which may point to a read error. The rearrangement uses TRBV20-1 and TRBJ2-1; the match to TRBD2 covers 15 bases. The germline gives CDR1 DFQATT, CDR2 SNEGSKA (reference sequence). The CDR3 runs to 15 residues. The CDR3, as DNA: TGCAGTGCGCCTCCGGGACTAGCGGGGGGCCTCCCAGTGCTCTTC. Protein product: CSAPPGLAGGLPVLF.

The chain employs TRBV5-1 and TRBJ2-5; either TRBD1 or TRBD2 may supply D (5 bases each). This CDR3 region has 14 residues. The germline V gene has CDR1 SGHRS and CDR2 YFSETQ. Trimming left V 0 bases short and J 5 bases short, with 11 bases between. This chain's CDR3 is CASSLDPGRETQYF. The DNA for the CDR3 is TGCGCCAGCAGCTTGGACCCGGGGCGGGAGACCCAGTACTTC.

This clonotype appeared a few times. V gene TRBV20-1 combines with J gene TRBJ2-5; D unclear. V was pared by 3 bases and J by 0 bases, with 8 bases between. This CDR3 has 13 amino acids. In germline, CDR1 is DFQATT, CDR2 SNEGSKA (reference sequence). CDR3 protein: CSASGRNQETQYF. DNA of the CDR3: TGCAGTGCTAGCGGCAGGAACCAAGAGACCCAGTACTTC.

Details on this clonotype: A much larger clone lies one base from this, so it may be a read error. V is TRBV20-1 and J is TRBJ2-7; D may match TRBD1 or TRBD2 (6 bases each). Germline CDR1 and CDR2: DFQATT and SNEGSKA (reference sequence). This CDR3 has 15 residues. CDR3 residues: CTAADRPGLSYEQYF. CDR3 DNA sequence: TGCACTGCCGCGGACAGACCGGGACTGAGCTACGAGCAGTACTTC.

This clonotype has just a few counts. The gene calls are TRBV6-5 and TRBJ1-1, with D hard to call. Trimming left V 6 bases short and J 1 base short, with 9 bases between. The germline gives CDR1 MNHEY, CDR2 SVGAGI. This CDR3 is 13 amino acids long. The CDR3, as DNA: TGTGCCAGCAGCCGCGGGAGGAACACTGAAGCTTTCTTT. As protein: CASSRGRNTEAFF.

This clonotype was detected a few times. This chain links TRBV7-2 with TRBJ2-1; TRBD2 agrees at 11 bases. After removal of 1 base from V and 4 bases from J, the junction contained 6 bases not matched to a gene. The CDR3 is 17 residues long. Germline V gene lookup returns CDR1 SGHTA and CDR2 FQGNSA. CDR3 coding DNA: TGTGCCAGCAGCTTAGTAGCGGGAGGGCCGCGGTACAATGAGCAGTTCTTC. This codes for CASSLVAGGPRYNEQFF.

Ten or more counts support this clonotype. The CDR3: CASSPQESGGREAFF. As DNA, the CDR3 is TGTGCCAGCTCACCACAGGAGTCAGGGGGCCGGGAAGCTTTCTTT. The chain combines TRBV18 with TRBJ1-1; 8 bases line up with TRBD1. This CDR3 is 15 amino acids long. Germline-derived CDR1 and CDR2 are KGHSH and LQKENI. V trimming: 1 base; J trimming: 8 bases; junction bases outside the gene matches: 9.

This rearrangement joins TRBV19 to TRBJ1-1; 9 bases are shared with TRBD1. The CDR3 length is 13 residues. Per germline, CDR1 LNHDA and CDR2 SQIVND (reference sequence). Trimming removed 9 bases from V and 4 bases from J; junction bases left unmatched: 6. The CDR3 sequence is CASDDRGGTEAFF. CDR3 DNA sequence: TGTGCCAGCGACGACAGGGGGGGCACTGAAGCTTTCTTT.

The chain combines TRBV6-5 with TRBJ1-2; the D is unclear. The CDR3 length is 11 residues. The germline V and J ends were trimmed by 7 bases and 2 bases, with 5 bases remaining between them. Looked up from germline, CDR1 is MNHEY and CDR2 is SVGAGI. Written as DNA, the CDR3 is TGTGCCAGCAAGAGGAACTATGGCTACACCTTC. It translates to CASKRNYGYTF.

The chain joins TRBV29-1 to TRBJ1-5; a possible D gene is TRBD1 (6 bases). Deletions cut 4 bases from V and 6 bases from J, with 13 bases between. The CDR3 runs 13 residues. Germline CDR1 reads SQVTM; CDR2 reads ANQGSEA. CDR3 sequence reads: CSVARGRGQPQHF. The CDR3 DNA sequence: TGCAGCGTTGCCAGGGGAAGGGGTCAGCCCCAGCATTTT.

The sample holds many counts of this clonotype. CDR3 loop: CASSPWDRKDTQYF. The CDR3 DNA is TGTGCCAGCAGTCCGTGGGACAGGAAAGATACGCAGTATTTT. The genes are TRBV27 and TRBJ2-3; 8 bases map to TRBD1. J gave up 5 bases and V 5 bases, and 6 bases lay outside the gene matches. The CDR3 has 14 amino acids. Per germline, CDR1 MNHEY and CDR2 SMNVEV (reference sequence).

V gene TRBV29-1 combines with J gene TRBJ2-7, with 9 bases that match TRBD2. V shed 6 bases, J shed 3 bases, and the junction held 18 bases outside the gene matches. From germline, CDR1 is SQVTM and CDR2 ANQGSEA. This CDR3 is 17 amino acids long. The CDR3 here is CSVAGGRSGRTDYEQYF. Here the CDR3 DNA reads TGCAGCGTCGCTGGGGGTAGAAGCGGGAGGACGGACTACGAGCAGTACTTC.

This clonotype was picked up a small number of times. Written as DNA, the CDR3 is TGTGCCAGCAGCCCCCTGGGGGGACTAGCGGGAAATGAGCAGTTCTTC. This translates into CASSPLGGLAGNEQFF. This sequence joins TRBV7-2 and TRBJ2-1; 13 bases line up with TRBD2. This CDR3 comprises 16 residues. With 5 bases clipped from V and 7 bases from J, the junction kept 8 bases outside the gene matches. CDR1 SGHTA and CDR2 FQGNSA come from the germline V gene.

This clonotype was detected ten times or more. V usage is TRBV7-8 and J usage is TRBJ2-3, with 7 bases that match TRBD2. V trimming: 8 bases; J trimming: 5 bases; junction bases outside the gene matches: 13. The CDR3 has 15 amino acids. Germline CDR1 SGHVS, CDR2 FQNEAQ. The CDR3 DNA sequence: TGTGCCAGCGGGGTAACCGGGACTATATTAGATACGCAGTATTTT. It codes for CASGVTGTILDTQYF.

This clonotype was counted ten times or more. The gene calls are TRBV29-1 and TRBJ2-7; 9 nucleotides line up with TRBD2. The CDR3 extends over 13 amino acids. J was trimmed by 5 bases and V by 6 bases; bases with no gene match: 8. Per germline, CDR1 SQVTM and CDR2 ANQGSEA. CDR3 nucleotides: TGCAGCGTATCATCTAGCGGGGTCGACGAGCAGTACTTC. Encoded protein: CSVSSSGVDEQYF.

This clonotype was recorded at least ten times. The chain links TRBV12-3 or TRBV12-4 to TRBJ2-1; 8 bases line up with TRBD2. The CDR3 totals 14 residues. V dropped 8 bases and J dropped 4; count of bases not matched to a gene: 7. CDR3 sequence (DNA): TGTGCCAGCGGGGGACTAGAAATATACAATGAGCAGTTCTTC. This gives the protein CASGGLEIYNEQFF.

The chain uses TRBV29-1 and TRBJ1-1; D gene unclear. The CDR3 totals 10 residues. V was pared by 7 bases and J by 7 bases, with 10 bases between. CDR1 SQVTM and CDR2 ANQGSEA come from the germline V gene. CDR3 nucleotides: TGCAGCGGTCTCCAAGATGAAGCTTTCTTT. Translated: CSGLQDEAFF.

The chain is built from TRBV7-7 and TRBJ2-2, with TRBD2 as a possible D gene (8 bases). Trimming removed 2 bases at V and 5 bases at J, with 27 bases between. The germline V gene has CDR1 SSHAT and CDR2 FNYEAQ (reference sequence). This CDR3 spans 20 amino acids. CDR3 protein: CASSLTVSGGGASLTGELFF. CDR3 bases: TGTGCCAGCAGCTTAACGGTTTCGGGAGGGGGCGCATCACTGACCGGGGAGCTGTTTTTT.

This clonotype appeared a few times. The CDR3 coding sequence is TGTGCCAGCAGCTTAAATCCAGGGGCTATGACTGAAGCTTTCTTT. It specifies CASSLNPGAMTEAFF. The genes are TRBV7-3 and TRBJ1-1, with D possibly matching TRBD1 (6 bases). Trimming cost V 1 base and J 5 bases, with 14 bases left between them. The CDR3 length is 15 residues. Per germline, CDR1 SGHTA and CDR2 FQGTGA.

A few counts support this clonotype. The rearrangement joins TRBV9 to TRBJ1-2, with D possibly being TRBD1 (6 bases). The V end lost 0 bases, the J end lost 8 bases, and 14 bases lay between the germline ends. From germline, CDR1 is SGDLS and CDR2 YYNGEE. The CDR3 consists of 14 residues. The CDR3 DNA is TGTGCCAGCAGCGTAGTGGACAGCTTAGGGGGCTACACCTTC. Protein product: CASSVVDSLGGYTF.

This chain links TRBV11-1 with TRBJ2-1; D is ambiguous. Trimming pared 0 bases from V and 5 bases from J, leaving 5 bases between. The CDR3 length is 13 residues. Germline V gene sequence: CDR1 SGHAT, CDR2 FQDESV (reference sequence). CDR3 in amino acids: CASSLARDNEQFF. The CDR3 region has the DNA TGTGCCAGCAGCTTAGCCAGAGACAATGAGCAGTTCTTC.

This clonotype was counted many times. The V call is TRBV15, the J call TRBJ2-1; 10 bases are a match to TRBD1. Germline-derived CDR1 and CDR2 are LNHNV and YYDKDF (reference sequence). The CDR3 contains 15 residues. V lost 2 bases and J lost 8; bases outside the gene matches: 6. The CDR3, as DNA: TGTGCCACCAGCAGATCCGGGACAGGGGAGGATGAGCAGTTCTTC. Residues: CATSRSGTGEDEQFF.

This clonotype was observed many times. This sequence joins TRBV10-3 and TRBJ2-5; 11 positions agree with TRBD1. There are 15 residues in the CDR3. In germline, CDR1 is ENHRY, CDR2 SYGVKD. J lost 4 bases, V lost 2 bases, and 3 bases had no gene match. CDR3 bases: TGTGCCATCAGTGAGGGACAGGGGGCTGGAGAGACCCAGTACTTC. Its translation is CAISEGQGAGETQYF.

This sequence joins TRBV7-3 and TRBJ2-3, with TRBD2 matching over 9 bases. J was trimmed by 6 bases and V by 4 bases; bases with no gene match: 8. CDR1 is SGHTA and CDR2 is FQGTGA in the germline V gene. The CDR3 has 15 residues. In DNA form, the CDR3 reads TGTGCCAGCAGCTCCACCGGGACTAGCATTGATACGCAGTATTTT. Protein product: CASSSTGTSIDTQYF.

The chain couples TRBV4-1 to TRBJ2-5; possible D gene TRBD2, 6 bases. From germline, CDR1 is MGHRA and CDR2 YSYEKL. The V and J ends lost 0 bases and 1 base respectively, with 9 bases between them. CDR3 length equals 15 residues. Here the CDR3 reads CASSQDTSPQETQYF. The CDR3 nucleotides read TGCGCCAGCAGCCAAGATACTAGCCCCCAAGAGACCCAGTACTTC.